The subject of this entry is one T cell receptor (beta chain). Its antigen is not identified. The data originate from a study of OX40 agonist ivuxolimab in advanced cancers. General study results and limits: No antigen was identified for the clonally expanded peripheral T cells.

The V gene lost 2 bases and the J gene lost 13 bases, with 11 bases spanning the gap. CDR3 length: 12 residues. Germline V CDR1 and CDR2: MNHEY, SVGAGI. Patients were ruled out by autoimmune disease history or systemic immunosuppression. Sequenced by immunoSEQ multiplex PCR; TCRdb stores in-frame clones only, minus some. The data contain fewer than 95,000 clones, around 90% of them singletons. The TCR comes from an adult with an advanced solid tumor such as melanoma, head and neck, liver or kidney cancer. The sequences come from CD4+ or CD8+ T cells sorted from blood, collected in a trial of the OX40 agonist ivuxolimab. The chain is built from TRBV6-5 and TRBJ1-4; D uncertain. The CDR3 bases are TGTGCCAGCAGTTACCGTGGGGATAGACTGTTTTTT. This gives the protein CASSYRGDRLFF.